Detailed here is one T cell receptor (beta chain). This clone has only a few counts. Its binding antigen is unknown. The sample holds no much larger clone one base away, and base qualities are not on file. Libraries were built with the immunoSEQ multiplex PCR assay. A mixture of 60 forward primers for TCR Vbeta segments and 13 reverse primers for TCR Jbeta segments was used in the multiplex PCR. Amplification of the CDR3 region of rearranged TCR beta genes was performed with a multiplex PCR assay on genomic DNA. On the Illumina HiSeq System, the amplified TCR beta libraries were sequenced as 87-base-pair reads. For the original study's pipeline: A later analysis counted about 80 million unique TCR beta chains across the roughly 700 repertoires, and some 11 million of these chains were shared by at least two donors. A nearest-neighbor algorithm error-corrected the raw reads and collapsed the reads into unique sequences, merging closely related sequences to remove PCR and sequencing errors. V, D and J gene segments were assigned by aligning CDR3 sequences to IMGT reference sequences. For a sequence to be retained, at least a six-nucleotide match to both a V gene segment and a J gene segment was required. Rearrangements were called productive when the CDR3 lacked stop codons and stayed in frame with V and J; all others were non-productive. CDR3 was defined by IMGT convention, running from the second conserved V-encoded cysteine to the conserved J-encoded phenylalanine. Sequences without an unambiguous match to a single V gene segment were excluded from the earlier analysis of a few hundred of the donors. In an earlier analysis of 450 to 750 of the donors, a V segment was called functional when productive rearrangements were above 56.7%, and segregating when the standard deviation between donors exceeded 5%. A statistical classification framework was built to diagnose cytomegalovirus status from the catalog of TCR beta chain sequences. In a later analysis, TCR nucleotide sequences were compared against IMGT/GENE-DB human TR gene sequences so that V and J genes could be assigned. A later analysis assigned CDR3 sequences and most-parsimonious VDJ recombination scenarios with the TCRdist pipeline. In a later analysis, every TCR beta chain was defined by the combination of its CDR3 amino acid sequence and its V-gene family, and reads without a unique V-gene family were dropped. A later analysis removed several hundred highly shared, low-generation-probability nucleotide sequences to deal with suspected cross-contamination and a sequencing artifact. In a later analysis, a clonal expansion index for each public chain was calculated from normalized within-repertoire ranks of inferred template counts. A later analysis computed generation probabilities with a VDJ recombination model fitted to out-of-frame rearrangements, and checked the results against IGoR. A later analysis scored TCR-TCR, TCR-HLA and TCR-CMV co-occurrence with hypergeometric tests, applying a repertoire-size bias correction to TCR pairs. In a later analysis, false discovery rates were estimated by permuting HLA or CMV assignments 20 times. A later analysis grouped co-occurring TCRs with DBSCAN, adding TCRdist sequence similarity when clustering within HLA-allele-positive subsets. Repertoires with fewer than 30,000 or more than 120,000 public chains were left out of co-occurrence clustering, as were a few repertoires with anomalous nucleotide sharing. TCRdb's version of the immuneACCESS table is confined to in-frame rearrangements and falls short of the full clone set. An unresolved V gene accounts for under half of the shortfall where checked; the remainder is of unknown origin. V and J calls and clone size are copied from that table; D and trimming were computed from the DNA. This sample lists about 250,000 clones; 65% to 85% were detected once. The biggest ten clones account for over 2% of the sample.

In total, just over 650 healthy bone marrow donors made up the cohort. All cohort members were sampled while nominally healthy, although unrecorded immune exposures were likely present. The donor tested CMV seronegative, placing the donor among the 350 to 400 seronegative members of the cohort. Every donor gave a peripheral blood sample, and the peripheral blood mononuclear cells from that sample were used for TCR beta sequencing. The Qiagen DNeasy Blood Extraction Kit was used to extract genomic DNA from the blood cell samples. This sample was taken from a study of cytomegalovirus exposure and HLA in healthy donors (dated by TCRdb to 2015 to 2018). For the wider study: An earlier analysis of 587 of the donors reported around 280 Gb of sequence data and around 110 million unique TCR beta sequences obtained from some 170 million T cells. An early release covering about 600 HLA-typed donors comprised approximately 300 gigabases of sequencing data and around 80 million unique TCR sequences. Of the roughly 410 genotyped donors, 75% to 85% were placed in the genetic ancestry cluster associated with self-reported Caucasian donors. The study was designed to test whether signatures of past pathogen exposure could be identified by cataloging public T cell receptors. The study used immunosequencing to profile the T cell repertoires of several hundred subjects and linked those repertoires to cytomegalovirus serostatus. In addition to the first cohort of several hundred subjects, a separate validation cohort of under 150 different subjects was used. To predict cytomegalovirus infection status, the study combined high-throughput TCR immunosequencing, statistical association of individual TCRs with disease status, and machine learning. To study patterns of TCR occurrence, a later analysis re-analyzed previously published TCR beta repertoires from several hundred donors and added high-resolution HLA genotyping. Rather than using new phenotypic data, the later analysis identified candidate immune exposures from TCR beta sequences and from how often those sequences occurred across donors. An earlier analysis of 587 of the donors used high-throughput TCR beta sequencing to judge whether each TCR beta V gene segment behaved as functional or pseudogenic. Alongside the repertoire data, information on donor age, sex, ethnicity and CMV serostatus was compiled. A later genetic analysis took genome-wide SNP genotypes for about three fifths of the 666 donors and used that subset as a discovery cohort. Every repertoire in the discovery cohort had been generated on one and the same sequencing platform. HLA typing covered class I and class II loci at four-digit resolution. Typing coverage differed by locus: A, B, C, DRB1 and DQB1 were typed in about 620-640 donors, DQA1 in 522, DPA1 in over 600, and DPB1 in around 440. Roughly 5 DR-DQ haplotypes were treated as single units for association and clustering because of strong linkage in the cohort. On average, around 240,000 unique TCR beta nucleotide sequences were sequenced per donor among 300 to 500 genotyped donors of the cohort, with roughly 18% of those sequences being non-productive. Results and caveats for the whole study, not just this receptor: Compared with the roughly 600-donor mean, donors in an Asian-associated ancestry cluster had fewer N-insertions in productive TCRs, according to a later genetic analysis. The cohort was sequenced for TCR beta chains only, and without alpha or paired-chain data the features that could be detected were limited. Specific HLA alleles were associated with 15,000 to 20,000 TCR beta sequences at a false discovery rate of 0.05 in a later analysis. Three of the identified cytomegalovirus-associated TCR beta chains were confirmed in vitro to be specific for cytomegalovirus antigens. Because the 87-base-pair reads could not distinguish some IMGT-functional V segments, including TRBV6-2 and TRBV6-3, those segments were excluded. The study listed 150 to 200 TCR beta chains as associated with cytomegalovirus. When HLA alleles, especially DR and DQ, strongly co-occurred, attributing TCR associations to individual alleles was difficult. According to a later analysis, most CMV-associated TCR beta chains appeared to be HLA-restricted, and the HLA associations seemed to be driven largely by CMV exposure. Most TCR sequences were seen in very few donors, while some public TCRs were found in many individuals. A further reported finding was that TCR beta sequences accurately predicted the HLA-A and HLA-B alleles for most subjects in the first cohort. According to a later analysis, TCR association rates differed among HLA loci, with DRB1 alleles showing the most associated TCRs and HLA-C alleles showing the fewest. The earlier analysis of 587 of the donors excluded about 16 rarely observed V segments, including chromosome 9 orphons, because counts were too low. According to the authors, the approach could potentially be generalized to other disease states and immunological phenotypes. Correlated functional status among segregating V segments might reflect linkage disequilibrium, but an unknown experimental factor could not be ruled out. In both the original and validation cohorts, the classifier was reported to diagnose cytomegalovirus status with high specificity and sensitivity. In an earlier analysis of approximately 600 of the donors, most TCR beta V segments were observed in productive rearrangements about 87% or about 30% of the time, broadly matching IMGT annotations. A cluster of highly shared sequence variants was judged likely to be a technical artifact of the sequencing pipeline. In a later genetic analysis, a missense DCLRE1C variant was associated with V-gene and J-gene trimming of TCR beta chains, and the association was replicated in an independent cohort. The only immune exposure information available for the cohort was CMV serostatus. Sequencing depth was assumed to be roughly uniform across donors in the presence/absence analyses, though that assumption may not hold. A later analysis found that HLA-associated TCR beta chains were more clonally expanded and had lower generation probabilities than equally common non-associated chains. A later analysis reported that several top co-occurrence clusters appeared linked to parvovirus B19, influenza, CMV and Epstein-Barr virus. Because some donors lacked HLA typing at each locus, the association tests relied only on the typed subset.

Via the germline V gene (reference sequence), CDR1 is GTSNPN and CDR2 SVGIG. The CDR3 contains 21 residues, cysteine and phenylalanine counted. The DNA shown is the 63-base CDR3, in frame from base 1. V is cut by 0 bases and J by 0 bases, and the space between the germline ends is 24 bases. The source material was PBMCs. This chain is built from TRBV30 and TRBJ2-6; tentative D gene TRBD1, with 6 bases matching. The TCR comes from a female donor in good health and CMV-seronegative. The DNA sequence is TGTGCCTGGAGTGTAGGGGGAGTCACCGGGGTCCGATACTCTGGGGCCAACGTCCTGACTTTC. Its protein is CAWSVGGVTGVRYSGANVLTF. The entire variable domain, with the stretches around the CDR3 drawn from the reference TRBV30 and TRBJ2-6 proteins, is SQTIHQWPATLVQPVGSPLSLECTVEGTSNPNLYWYRQAAGRGLQLLFYSVGIGQISSEVPQNLSASRPQDRQFILSSKKLLLSDSGFYLCAWSVGGVTGVRYSGANVLTFGAGSRLTVL.